The present entry profiles one T cell receptor (beta chain) with its context. This sample is part of a study of T cells expressing NK-cell markers. TCRdb re-called the 5' RACE reads and gives one entry per CDR3 protein, without DNA. The specimen's table records 130,000 to 150,000 distinct CDR3 sequences. Sequencing was performed on blood T cells: a sorted CD56 or NKG2C T cell subset, CD4+ or CD8+ T cells, or bulk PBMC T cells (not recorded which). The sequence was collected from a man aged 18 to 29 in good health.

The CDR3: CATSIRGSGNTIYF. V and J are TRBV15 and TRBJ1-3; the TCRdb D gene call, TRBD1, has no DNA to confirm it. Germline V gives CDR1 LNHNV, CDR2 YYDKDF (reference sequence). This CDR3 spans 14 amino acids.